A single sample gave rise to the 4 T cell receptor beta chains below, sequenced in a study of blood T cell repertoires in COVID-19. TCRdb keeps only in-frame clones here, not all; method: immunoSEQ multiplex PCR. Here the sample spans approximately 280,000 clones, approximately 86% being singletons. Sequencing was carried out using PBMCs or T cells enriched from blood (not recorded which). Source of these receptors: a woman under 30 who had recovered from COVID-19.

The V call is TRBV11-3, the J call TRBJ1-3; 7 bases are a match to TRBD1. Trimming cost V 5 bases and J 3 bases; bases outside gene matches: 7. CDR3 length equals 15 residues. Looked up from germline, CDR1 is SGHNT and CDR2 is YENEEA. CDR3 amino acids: CASSVTGVYGNTIYF. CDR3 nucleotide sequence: TGTGCCAGCAGCGTAACAGGGGTGTATGGAAACACCATATATTTT.

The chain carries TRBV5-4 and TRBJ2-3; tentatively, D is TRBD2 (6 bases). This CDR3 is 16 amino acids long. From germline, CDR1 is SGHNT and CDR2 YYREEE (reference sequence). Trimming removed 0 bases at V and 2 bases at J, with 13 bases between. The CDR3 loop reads CASSLDAGTYTDTQYF. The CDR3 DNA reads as TGTGCCAGCAGCTTGGACGCGGGGACCTACACAGATACGCAGTATTTT.

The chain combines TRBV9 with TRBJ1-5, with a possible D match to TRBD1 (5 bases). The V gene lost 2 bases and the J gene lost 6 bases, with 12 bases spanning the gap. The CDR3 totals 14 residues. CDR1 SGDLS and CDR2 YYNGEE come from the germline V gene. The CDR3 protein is CASSVSGLPQPQHF. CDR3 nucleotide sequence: TGTGCCAGCAGCGTTTCAGGGCTCCCTCAGCCCCAGCATTTT.

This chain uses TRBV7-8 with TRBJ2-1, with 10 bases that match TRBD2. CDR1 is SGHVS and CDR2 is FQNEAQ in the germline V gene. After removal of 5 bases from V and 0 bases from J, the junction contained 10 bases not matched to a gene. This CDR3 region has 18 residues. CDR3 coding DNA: TGTGCCAGCAGCCCGAGTAGGACTAGCGGAACCTCCTACAATGAGCAGTTCTTC. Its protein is CASSPSRTSGTSYNEQFF.